This T cell receptor (beta chain) emerged from a study of naive and memory T cell subsets. Broader study findings: Potentially, T cell activation and differentiation skew this RNA-based measurement.

A UMI-containing oligonucleotide was joined by 3' ligation to the TCR cDNA template. Adult healthy volunteers gave 2.5 ml peripheral blood for whole-blood RNA. Reverse transcription used DNase-treated unsorted total RNA, aiming for 1 to 1000 ng. Concerning this clonotype itself: Its antigen is not known.

Ligated cDNA underwent four rounds of PCR with nested alpha and beta constant region primers and SP2. Blood and skin TCR RNA was reverse transcribed with alpha and beta constant primers. TCRdb independently ran MiXCR on the UMI-ligation and nested PCR reads; one entry per CDR3 protein. The profile covers about 26,000 distinct CDR3 sequences, with roughly 5.2% appearing a single time and approximately 7.4% taken by the ten largest. The CDR3 loop spans 16 amino acids. From germline, CDR1 is KGHSH and CDR2 LQKENI. The trim removed 5 bases at V and 0 bases at J, leaving 9 bases unmatched. This clonotype originated in an adult in good health. Sequences were obtained from blood. The genes are TRBV18 and TRBJ2-7, with 8 positions matching TRBD1. The CDR3 loop reads CASSSGQGRGSYEQYF. The CDR3 coding sequence is TGTGCCAGCTCAAGTGGACAGGGCCGCGGCTCCTACGAGCAGTACTTC.